The present T cell receptor beta chain was sequenced within a study of T-cell reconstitution after alpha-beta-depleted transplantation in children. This CDR3 spans 14 amino acids. Trimming took off 4 bases at V and 0 bases at J, with 10 bases between the two ends. Study-level points and caveats: As was reported, about two months after transplant, alpha-beta T cells came from several hundred expanded graft clones.

About this clonotype: Its antigen is currently unknown.

The library targeted TCRbeta and was prepared with unique molecular identifiers. A single record per CDR3 protein comes from TCRdb applying MiXCR to the PCR reads. Here the sample spans 500,000 to 600,000 distinct CDR3 sequences, about a quarter being singletons. J is TRBJ2-7 and V is TRBV12-3 or TRBV12-4; D may correspond to TRBD1 or TRBD2 (5 bases each). This clonotype was obtained from a boy under two years old with Wiskott-Aldrich syndrome, due to receive a stem cell transplant. The sample consisted of PBMCs, taken before TCRalphabeta/CD19-depleted stem cell transplant. This CDR3 is CASSWDPSSYEQYF. The CDR3 region has the DNA TGTGCCAGCAGTTGGGACCCGAGCTCCTACGAGCAGTACTTC.